The 21 T cell receptor beta chains below all came from one sample that was sequenced in a study of T cell responses to AZD1222 COVID-19 vaccine. Data came from immunoSEQ multiplex PCR; TCRdb stores just in-frame clones and leaves some out. The sample carries about 97,000 clones, 70% to 90% recorded once. The specimen was peripheral blood, collected on day 0 of AZD1222 vaccination. Receptors were obtained from an adult in good health.

The table lists this clone with a count of one. The chain joins TRBV20-1 to TRBJ1-6, with D possibly TRBD1 on 5 matching bases. This CDR3 region has 11 residues. CDR1 and CDR2 from the germline V gene are DFQATT and SNEGSKA (reference sequence). Trimming took off 6 bases at V and 7 bases at J, with 7 bases between the two ends. The CDR3: CSARANSPLHF. The CDR3 nucleotides read TGCAGTGCCAGGGCGAATTCACCCCTCCACTTT.

V gene TRBV9 combines with J gene TRBJ1-4, with D possibly being TRBD1 (6 bases). The V end was cut by 3 bases, the J end by 8 bases, with 17 bases between. Germline CDR1 and CDR2: SGDLS and YYNGEE. This CDR3 spans 15 amino acids. The CDR3 reads CASSEAQGHKEKLFF. DNA for the CDR3: TGTGCCAGCAGCGAGGCGCAGGGGCATAAGGAAAAACTGTTTTTT.

The rearrangement uses TRBV6-5 and TRBJ1-2, with 7 bases identical to TRBD1. This CDR3 has 13 amino acids. V was pared by 6 bases and J by 8 bases, with 9 bases of the junction left unmatched. Germline loops: CDR1 MNHEY, CDR2 SVGAGI. The CDR3 coding sequence is TGTGCCAGCAGCCGTGGGACAGCTCAAGGCTACACCTTC. This translates into CASSRGTAQGYTF.

This rearrangement joins TRBV19 to TRBJ1-5; D is perhaps TRBD1 (6 bases). Germline CDR1 LNHDA, CDR2 SQIVND (reference sequence). V gave up 7 bases and J gave up 5 bases, with 24 bases separating them. The CDR3 sequence is 17 residues long. The CDR3, as DNA: TGTGCCAGTATCCCAAAGTACCGGGGGGCGAGGGATCAGCCCCAGCATTTT. This codes for CASIPKYRGARDQPQHF. Together with reference TRBV19 and TRBJ1-5, the CDR3 gives the full variable domain: DGGITQSPKYLFRKEGQNVTLSCEQNLNHDAMYWYRQDPGQGLRLIYYSQIVNDFQKGDIAEGYSVSREKKESFPLTVTSAQKNPTAFYLCASIPKYRGARDQPQHFGDGTRLSIL.

The CDR3: CASTSPQASSRDTQYF. In DNA form, the CDR3 reads TGTGCCAGTACCTCCCCACAGGCCAGCTCGAGGGATACGCAGTATTTT. This sequence joins TRBV19 and TRBJ2-3; tentatively, D is TRBD1 (5 bases). The CDR3 runs 16 residues. Germline CDR1 reads LNHDA; CDR2 reads SQIVND (reference sequence). Trimming took 7 bases from V and 6 from J, leaving 23 bases between them.

The chain recombines TRBV2 with TRBJ2-7, with D perhaps TRBD1 or TRBD2 (5 bases each). The CDR3 totals 14 residues. V gave up 7 bases and J gave up 2 bases, with 15 bases separating them. Germline values: CDR1 SNHLY, CDR2 FYNNEI. The CDR3: CASKDRTGPYEQYF. In DNA form, the CDR3 reads TGTGCCAGCAAGGATCGGACGGGACCCTACGAGCAGTACTTC.

The sample holds one count of this clone. The chain combines TRBV4-1 with TRBJ1-2; tentative D call: TRBD1 (5 bases). V lost 0 bases and J 4 bases, leaving 12 bases between the germline ends. The CDR3 length is 15 residues. Per germline, CDR1 MGHRA and CDR2 YSYEKL. The CDR3: CASSQDNVGVYGYTF. In nucleotides, the CDR3 is TGCGCCAGCAGCCAAGATAATGTAGGGGTCTATGGCTACACCTTC.

This chain uses TRBV11-1 with TRBJ2-7; 8 bases line up with TRBD1. The ends lost 5 bases at V and 0 bases at J; junction bases unmatched: 3. The CDR3 is 14 amino acids. Germline assignment: CDR1 SGHAT and CDR2 FQDESV (reference sequence). The CDR3 DNA reads TGTGCCAGCAGCCGGGACAGGAGCTCCTACGAGCAGTACTTC. Protein product: CASSRDRSSYEQYF. Drawing the rest from reference TRBV11-1 and TRBJ2-7, the complete variable domain is EAEVAQSPRYKITEKSQAVAFWCDPISGHATLYWYRQILGQGPELLVQFQDESVVDDSQLPKDRFSAERLKGVDSTLKIQPAELGDSAMYLCASSRDRSSYEQYFGPGTRLTVT.

In its sample, this clone was seen once. The V and J genes are TRBV7-9 and TRBJ1-6; TRBD1 agrees at 7 bases. The junction had 5 bases not matched to a gene; V was cut back by 1 base and J by 11 bases. The germline CDR1 and CDR2 sequences are SEHNR and FQNEAQ (reference sequence). The CDR3 runs to 14 residues. DNA for the CDR3: TGTGCCAGCAGCTTAGACAGGGGTGTTGCACCCCTCCACTTT. Protein sequence: CASSLDRGVAPLHF.

V usage is TRBV18 and J usage is TRBJ2-3; 7 positions agree with TRBD1. The CDR3 has 16 amino acids. The V gene end was trimmed by 4 bases and the J gene end by 1 base; junction bases not matched to a gene: 8. Germline loops: CDR1 KGHSH, CDR2 LQKENI. CDR3 protein: CASSLTPGQRTDTQYF. The CDR3 coding sequence is TGTGCCAGCTCACTAACGCCGGGACAGCGCACAGATACGCAGTATTTT.

This clone came up a few times. V gene TRBV4-1 combines with J gene TRBJ1-5; maybe TRBD1 (6 bases). V lost 0 bases and J lost 3, with 15 bases in between. Per the germline V gene, CDR1 is MGHRA and CDR2 is YSYEKL. CDR3 size: 17 residues. The CDR3 region has the DNA TGCGCCAGCAGCCAAGAGTCCAGGGGTAGTAACAATCAGCCCCAGCATTTT. This sequence encodes CASSQESRGSNNQPQHF.

The CDR3 is CASNRVETQYF. The CDR3 DNA sequence: TGTGCCAGCAACCGGGTAGAGACCCAGTACTTC. The rearrangement uses TRBV2 and TRBJ2-5; no firm D call. V dropped 7 bases and J dropped 4 bases, with 7 bases sitting between them. There are 11 residues in the CDR3. CDR1 is SNHLY, CDR2 FYNNEI, per germline.

The chain joins TRBV18 to TRBJ1-5; 7 bases line up with TRBD1. CDR1 is KGHSH and CDR2 is LQKENI in the germline V gene. CDR3 length: 13 amino acids. With 6 bases clipped from V and 4 bases from J, the junction kept 3 bases outside the gene matches. CDR3 loop: CASSRQGNQPQHF. The CDR3 nucleotides read TGTGCCAGCTCGCGACAGGGAAATCAGCCCCAGCATTTT.

The rearrangement links TRBV30 to TRBJ2-2; D is uncertain. The CDR3 is made up of 16 amino acids. Trimming removed 6 bases at V and 7 bases at J, with 24 bases between. CDR1 and CDR2 from the germline V gene are GTSNPN and SVGIG (reference sequence). CDR3 bases: TGTGCCTGTCCCCACTCGGGCCTAAAAAAGGACGGGGAGCTGTTTTTT. Protein product: CACPHSGLKKDGELFF.

CDR3 DNA sequence: TGCGCCAGCAGCTTGGACCCGGGCAGGCTCGACACTGAAGCTTTCTTT. Translation gives CASSLDPGRLDTEAFF. The rearrangement uses TRBV5-1 and TRBJ1-1; D gene uncertain. The CDR3 runs 16 residues. V was pared by 0 bases and J by 3 bases, with 15 bases between. Germline CDR1 SGHRS, CDR2 YFSETQ.

This chain links TRBV11-2 with TRBJ1-1; unclear D gene. With 3 bases removed from V and 9 bases from J, the gap between germline ends came to 8 bases. CDR3 length equals 11 residues. From germline, CDR1 is SGHAT and CDR2 FQNNGV. The CDR3 DNA reads TGTGCCAGCAGCTTGGACGTCAAAGCTTTCTTT. Its translation: CASSLDVKAFF.

The rearrangement joins TRBV7-9 to TRBJ2-2; possible D gene TRBD1, 6 bases. The CDR3 contains 15 residues. The germline V gene encodes CDR1 SEHNR and CDR2 FQNEAQ (reference sequence). The ends were cut back, 1 base at V and 2 bases at J, with 8 bases in the middle. CDR3 sequence reads: CASSLGGTNTGELFF. CDR3 nucleotides: TGTGCCAGCAGCTTAGGAGGGACAAACACCGGGGAGCTGTTTTTT.

The genes are TRBV28 and TRBJ2-2; D remains unclear. This CDR3 region has 14 residues. From germline, CDR1 is MDHEN and CDR2 SYDVKM. V lost 8 bases, J lost 0 bases, and 10 bases lay in between. For the CDR3, the DNA is TGTGCCAGCTCTACGTACCCGAACACCGGGGAGCTGTTTTTT. Translating it yields CASSTYPNTGELFF.

This chain uses TRBV2 with TRBJ2-3; D is ambiguous. CDR1 and CDR2 from the germline V gene are SNHLY and FYNNEI. CDR3 length: 10 amino acids. Trimming took 6 bases from V and 5 from J, leaving 3 bases between them. The CDR3, as DNA: TGTGCCAGCAGGCGAGATACGCAGTATTTT. Translating it yields CASRRDTQYF. Supplemented by reference TRBV2 and TRBJ2-3, the full variable domain reads EPEVTQTPSHQVTQMGQEVILRCVPISNHLYFYWYRQILGQKVEFLVSFYNNEISEKSEIFDDQFSVERPDGSNFTLKIRSTKLEDSAMYFCASRRDTQYFGPGTRLTVL.

This sequence joins TRBV30 and TRBJ1-4; D unclear. Trimming cost V 8 bases and J 3 bases, with 13 bases left between them. Germline V gene sequence: CDR1 GTSNPN, CDR2 SVGIG (reference sequence). The length of the CDR3 is 13 residues. CDR3 DNA: TGTGCCGGAAGGAGTAGGGCTAATGAAAAACTGTTTTTT. Protein: CAGRSRANEKLFF.

This clone was seen just once. This chain links TRBV29-1 with TRBJ1-2; weak D call: TRBD1 (5 bases). Germline lookup yields CDR1 SQVTM and CDR2 ANQGSEA. The V end was cut by 3 bases, the J end by 4 bases, with 9 bases between. This CDR3 has 12 residues. The DNA for the CDR3 is TGCAGCGTTGAGGGGGGTCTCTATGGCTACACCTTC. It translates to CSVEGGLYGYTF.